The present TCR beta chain was sequenced within a study of Ad26.COV2.S vaccination and SARS-CoV-2 variants. Points from the study as a whole: The TCR breadth and depth analyses may have understated or missed part of the total T cell responses. Ad26.COV2.S recipients had broader spike-specific TCRs (P = 0.0014).

Profiling relied on immunoSEQ multiplex PCR, and the TCRdb table lists in-frame clones only, not all of them. The table shows under 150,000 clones, with around 86% occurring only once. This CDR3 region has 15 residues. The V end was cut by 7 bases, the J end by 8 bases, with 21 bases between. CDR1 is SGHAT and CDR2 is FQNNGV in the germline V gene. As for this clone: Its antigen is not known.

The V gene is TRBV11-2, the J gene TRBJ2-1; tentatively, D is TRBD1 (5 bases). The clonotype comes from a human donor who had recovered from COVID-19. The sequences come from peripheral blood, collected after recovery from COVID-19. The DNA of the CDR3 is TGTGCCAGCACCGATGTAGGGGTGGGAATGGATGAGCAGTTCTTC. Protein: CASTDVGVGMDEQFF.